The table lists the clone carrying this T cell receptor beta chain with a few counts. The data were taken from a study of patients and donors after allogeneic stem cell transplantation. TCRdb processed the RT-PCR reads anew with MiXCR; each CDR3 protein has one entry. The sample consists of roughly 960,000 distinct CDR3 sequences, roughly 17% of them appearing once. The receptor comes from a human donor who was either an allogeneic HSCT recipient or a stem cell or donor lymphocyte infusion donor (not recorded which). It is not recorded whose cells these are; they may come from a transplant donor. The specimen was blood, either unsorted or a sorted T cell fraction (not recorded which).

DNA of the CDR3: TGTGCCACCAGCGGATGGGGAGAGACCCAGTACTTC. This codes for CATSGWGETQYF. V usage is TRBV15 and J usage is TRBJ2-5; D not certain. CDR1 and CDR2 (germline): LNHNV, YYDKDF (reference sequence). V was shortened by 5 bases and J by 4 bases, with 8 bases between the two germline ends. This CDR3 comprises 12 residues.